This T cell receptor beta chain was identified during a study of blood T cells in healthy people across ages. Findings and caveats of the study: Compared with aged donors, long-lived donors showed fewer expanded clones, suggesting selection. Strong correlation was found linking TCR beta diversity to naive T cell percentage. The unsorted PBMCs prevented any conclusive comparison of naive versus antigen-experienced cells.

A word on this clonotype: Its antigen is undetermined.

Using a J-beta primer mix together with a sample-barcoded 5' primer, a second PCR was run for roughly 6 to 11 cycles. TCRdb re-derived calls from the 5' RACE reads in MiXCR, one entry per CDR3 protein. The data contain some 1,500,000 distinct CDR3 sequences, 40% to 45% of them singletons. V was shortened by 6 bases and J by 11 bases, with 25 bases between the two germline ends. Looked up from germline, CDR1 is DFQATT and CDR2 is SNEGSKA (reference sequence). The CDR3 has 14 residues. Sequencing input: blood. The chain recombines TRBV20-1 with TRBJ2-5; possible D gene TRBD2, 7 bases. The source of this sequence is a woman under 30 in good health. CDR3 protein: CSAIRGTSDGEQYF. The CDR3 DNA is TGCAGTGCGATCAGGGGAACTAGCGATGGTGAGCAGTACTTC.